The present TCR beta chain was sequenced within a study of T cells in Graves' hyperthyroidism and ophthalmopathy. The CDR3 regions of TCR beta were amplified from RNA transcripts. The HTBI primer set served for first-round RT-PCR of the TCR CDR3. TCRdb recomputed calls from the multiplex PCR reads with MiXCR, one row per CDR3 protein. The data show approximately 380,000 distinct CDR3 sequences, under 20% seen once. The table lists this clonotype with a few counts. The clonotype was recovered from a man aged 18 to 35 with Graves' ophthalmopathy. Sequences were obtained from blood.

The CDR3 coding sequence is TGTGCCACCAGCAGAGACCCAGGGTACAATCAGCCCCAGCATTTT. Translation: CATSRDPGYNQPQHF. V and J are TRBV15 and TRBJ1-5; D might be TRBD1 (5 bases). Germline CDR1 LNHNV, CDR2 YYDKDF (reference sequence). V lost 0 bases, J lost 3 bases, and 9 bases lay in between. The CDR3 is 15 residues long.